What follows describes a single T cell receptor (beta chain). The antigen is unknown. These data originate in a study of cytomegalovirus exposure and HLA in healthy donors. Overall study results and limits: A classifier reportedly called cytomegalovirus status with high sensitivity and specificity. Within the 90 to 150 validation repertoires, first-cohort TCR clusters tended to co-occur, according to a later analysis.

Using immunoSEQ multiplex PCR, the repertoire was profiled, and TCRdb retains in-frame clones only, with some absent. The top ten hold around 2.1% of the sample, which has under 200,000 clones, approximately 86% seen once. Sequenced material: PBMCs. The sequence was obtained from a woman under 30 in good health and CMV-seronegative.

The CDR3 spells CASTVDSEFNEQFF. CDR3 DNA sequence: TGTGCCAGCACCGTAGACAGCGAGTTCAATGAGCAGTTCTTC. The V and J genes are TRBV7-9 and TRBJ2-1; TRBD1 is a possible D gene (5 bases). Germline-derived CDR1 and CDR2 are SEHNR and FQNEAQ (reference sequence). The V gene lost 7 bases and the J gene lost 6 bases, with 16 bases spanning the gap. The CDR3 loop spans 14 amino acids.